The 29 T cell receptor beta chains below were found in one sample sequenced in a study of vaccination and CD4 T cells after COVID-19. These receptors' targets are unknown. Treatment described: roughly 10-day PBMC culture with coronavirus spike peptide pools or control peptides (ViraFEST assay). The Oncomine TCR Beta short-read assay was what sequenced the DNA obtained from cultured CD4+ T cells. TCRdb called the PCR reads again in MiXCR, with one record for every CDR3 protein. Among under 20,000 distinct CDR3 sequences listed, approximately 45% were seen once. This sample comprised CD4+ T cells from blood, cultured in vitro, obtained before SARS-CoV-2 vaccination. Source of these receptors: a human donor who had recovered from COVID-19.

This clonotype has a handful of counts. The chain couples TRBV19 to TRBJ1-2; D unclear. This CDR3 region has 14 residues. The ends were cut back, 2 bases at V and 0 bases at J, with 7 bases in the middle. Per the germline V gene, CDR1 is LNHDA and CDR2 is SQIVND (reference sequence). The CDR3 DNA follows: TGTGCCAGTAGTATACGACAAGCTAACTATGGCTACACCTTC. Amino acids: CASSIRQANYGYTF.

This clonotype has just a few counts. The chain is built from TRBV4-2 and TRBJ1-2; D is uncertain. From germline, CDR1 is LGHNA and CDR2 YNFKEQ. CDR3 length equals 13 residues. Trimming left V 0 bases short and J 8 bases short, with 10 bases between. CDR3 protein: CASSQDSARGYTF. The CDR3 nucleotides read TGTGCCAGCAGCCAAGATTCCGCCCGCGGCTACACCTTC.

This rearrangement joins TRBV7-2 to TRBJ2-7, with D perhaps matching TRBD2 (5 bases). Trimming took 8 bases from V and 6 from J, leaving 17 bases between them. Germline CDR1 is SGHTA and CDR2 is FQGNSA. The CDR3 consists of 13 residues. DNA for the CDR3: TGTGCCAGCTCCTCCCGAGGCGGGTCCGAGCAGTACTTC. It yields the protein CASSSRGGSEQYF.

Note on this clonotype: Because it lacks the conserved phenylalanine or tryptophan at the end, this CDR3 is likely a read error. The chain carries TRBV6-2 or TRBV6-3 and TRBJ2-5; 10 bases fit TRBD2. From germline, CDR1 is MNHEY and CDR2 SVGEGT. The CDR3 runs 14 residues. The V segment lost 11 bases and the J segment 2 bases; nucleotides outside the gene matches: 8. CDR3 sequence reads: CAGSSGGIQETQYY. The CDR3, as DNA: TGTGCCGGCTCTAGCGGGGGAATACAAGAGACCCAGTACTAC.

This clonotype was counted between two and nine times. The V call is TRBV7-2, the J call TRBJ2-7; D tentatively fits TRBD1 or TRBD2 (6 bases each). V was shortened by 5 bases and J by 0 bases, with 17 bases between the two germline ends. This CDR3 has 16 amino acids. Looked up from germline, CDR1 is SGHTA and CDR2 is FQGNSA. The CDR3 protein is CASSLEGTRSSYEQYF. The CDR3 DNA reads as TGTGCCAGCAGCCTGGAGGGGACACGATCCTCCTACGAGCAGTACTTC.

The chain is built from TRBV19 and TRBJ1-1; D uncertain. V was pared by 3 bases and J by 4 bases, with 15 bases between. Germline V gene data show CDR1 as LNHDA and CDR2 as SQIVND (reference sequence). The CDR3 contains 15 residues. CDR3 coding DNA: TGTGCCAGTAGTATCTCCGGGTCCCGCCCCACTGAAGCTTTCTTT. Translating it yields CASSISGSRPTEAFF.

The table lists this clonotype with a few counts. The rearrangement uses TRBV7-2 and TRBJ2-7; no clear D gene. CDR1 and CDR2 (germline): SGHTA, FQGNSA. This CDR3 is built from 16 residues. V lost 1 base and J 0 bases, leaving 13 bases between the germline ends. The CDR3: CASSLEGPWTSYEQYF. CDR3 DNA: TGTGCCAGCAGCTTAGAAGGCCCCTGGACCTCCTACGAGCAGTACTTC.

The V gene is TRBV19, the J gene TRBJ1-2; TRBD1 matches 11 bases. The CDR3 consists of 14 residues. V was clipped by 9 bases and J by 5 bases; unmatched bases: 8. The germline gives CDR1 LNHDA, CDR2 SQIVND (reference sequence). The CDR3: CASARDRGSYGYTF. The DNA for the CDR3 is TGTGCCAGCGCCCGGGACAGGGGGTCGTATGGCTACACCTTC. Looking up the rest from reference TRBV19 and TRBJ1-2 gives the full variable domain: DGGITQSPKYLFRKEGQNVTLSCEQNLNHDAMYWYRQDPGQGLRLIYYSQIVNDFQKGDIAEGYSVSREKKESFPLTVTSAQKNPTAFYLCASARDRGSYGYTFGSGTRLTVV.

In this sample, this clonotype turned up a few times. One end of the junction does not line up with germline, which may come from a read error. The chain carries TRBV7-2 and TRBJ1-2; D not resolved. The CDR3 extends over 14 amino acids. Germline CDR1 and CDR2: SGHTA and FQGNSA. CDR3 protein: CASSSFARSFGYTF. In nucleotides, the CDR3 is TGTGCCAGCAGCTCTTTTGCGAGGAGCTTTGGCTACACCTTT.

The chain joins TRBV6-1 to TRBJ1-5; 8 nucleotides agree with TRBD1. The length of the CDR3 is 18 residues. Losses at the gene ends were 8 bases for V and 0 bases for J; bases not matched to a gene: 15. Per germline, CDR1 MNHNS and CDR2 SASEGT. The CDR3 is CASFPTGGTLGSNQPQHF. The CDR3 region has the DNA TGTGCCAGCTTTCCCACAGGGGGTACCCTCGGTAGCAATCAGCCCCAGCATTTT.

This sequence joins TRBV15 and TRBJ2-5, with D possibly matching TRBD1 (5 bases). The CDR3 contains 13 residues. Germline V gives CDR1 LNHNV, CDR2 YYDKDF (reference sequence). The germline V and J ends were trimmed by 1 base and 5 bases, with 8 bases remaining between them. This CDR3 is CATSRAGLETQYF. CDR3 in DNA: TGTGCCACCAGCAGAGCAGGGCTGGAGACCCAGTACTTC. The full variable domain, completed using reference TRBV15 and TRBJ2-5, is DAMVIQNPRYQVTQFGKPVTLSCSQTLNHNVMYWYQQKSSQAPKLLFHYYDKDFNNEADTPDNFQSRRPNTSFCFLDIRSPGLGDTAMYLCATSRAGLETQYFGPGTRLLVL.

This sequence joins TRBV6-2 or TRBV6-3 and TRBJ2-1; D may be TRBD2 (5 bases). Germline CDR1 reads MNHEY; CDR2 reads SVGEGT. This CDR3 has 17 amino acids. V was clipped by 3 bases and J by 5 bases, with 20 bases between them. CDR3 amino acids: CASSYPSRRNLDNEQFF. CDR3 nucleotides: TGTGCCAGCAGTTATCCCAGCAGGAGGAACTTAGACAATGAGCAGTTCTTC.

The CDR3, as DNA: TGTGCCGGCAAACGTGGCCGTCAGAACACTGAAGCTTTCTTT. It translates to CAGKRGRQNTEAFF. V usage is TRBV6-1 and J usage is TRBJ1-1; the D is unclear. Germline-derived CDR1 and CDR2 are MNHNS and SASEGT. Trimming pared 11 bases from V and 1 base from J, leaving 17 bases between. The CDR3 is 14 residues long.

This clonotype was detected once. The chain combines TRBV19 with TRBJ2-7; tentative D call: TRBD1 (8 bases). CDR1 and CDR2 (germline): LNHDA, SQIVND (reference sequence). V dropped 1 base and J dropped 2 bases, with 12 bases sitting between them. The CDR3 covers 15 residues. The CDR3: CASSIGTGRAYEQYF. The CDR3 DNA is TGTGCCAGTAGTATAGGGACAGGGAGGGCCTACGAGCAGTACTTC.

The V gene is TRBV7-2, the J gene TRBJ2-1; perhaps TRBD1 as D (6 bases). TRBJ2-7 matches the DNA end more closely, so the J call is doubtful. From germline, CDR1 is SGHTA and CDR2 FQGNSA. The CDR3 spans 13 residues. The CDR3, as DNA: TGTGCCAGCAGCCGGGACACCCTCTGGGAGCAGTACTTC. Encoded protein: CASSRDTLWEQYF.

The chain recombines TRBV27 with TRBJ2-3, with TRBD1 matching over 7 bases. Trimming at V came to 5 bases and at J to 3 bases, leaving 8 bases not matched to a gene. Germline CDR1 and CDR2: MNHEY and SMNVEV (reference sequence). The CDR3 loop spans 15 amino acids. The CDR3 sequence: CASSPGTAQTDTQYF. DNA of the CDR3: TGTGCCAGCAGTCCCGGGACAGCCCAAACAGATACGCAGTATTTT.

This clonotype was detected a few times. The chain is built from TRBV20-1 and TRBJ2-7; TRBD2 aligns across 8 bases. Germline CDR1 DFQATT, CDR2 SNEGSKA (reference sequence). CDR3 length: 15 residues. The V segment lost 0 bases and the J segment 4 bases; nucleotides outside the gene matches: 8. The DNA for the CDR3 is TGCAGTGCTAGAGATGACGGCGGGGGGCTATACGAGCAGTACTTC. Its translation: CSARDDGGGLYEQYF.

V and J are TRBV28 and TRBJ1-5; D unresolved. This CDR3 is 13 amino acids long. V was clipped by 7 bases and J by 5 bases, with 12 bases between them. Germline V gene lookup returns CDR1 MDHEN and CDR2 SYDVKM. The CDR3 nucleotides read TGTGCCAGCACTTTGTCGGATTATCAGCCCCAGCATTTT. Translating gives CASTLSDYQPQHF.

This chain connects TRBV20-1 to TRBJ1-1, with 7 bases identical to TRBD1. There are 15 residues in the CDR3. Unmatched junction bases numbered 9, after V lost 1 base and J lost 4 bases. Looked up from germline, CDR1 is DFQATT and CDR2 is SNEGSKA (reference sequence). As DNA, the CDR3 is TGCAGTGCTAGAGCCCGACAGGGAGGCGCCACTGAAGCTTTCTTT. As protein: CSARARQGGATEAFF.

This clonotype has just a few counts. The V and J genes are TRBV6-1 and TRBJ1-1, with D unresolved. The CDR3 length is 13 residues. The V gene lost 4 bases and the J gene lost 7 bases, with 13 bases spanning the gap. Germline lookup yields CDR1 MNHNS and CDR2 SASEGT. The DNA of the CDR3 is TGTGCCAGCAGTGTTTCGGGGAAGGGTGAAGCTTTCTTT. It is translated as CASSVSGKGEAFF.

This rearrangement joins TRBV7-2 to TRBJ2-3; possible D gene TRBD1, 6 bases. The CDR3 has 16 residues. V lost 4 bases and J lost 4, with 18 bases in between. CDR1 and CDR2 (germline): SGHTA, FQGNSA. The DNA of the CDR3 is TGTGCCAGCAGCTCTGACCTTCAGGGGCGTGCAGATACGCAGTATTTT. Its translation is CASSSDLQGRADTQYF. Using reference TRBV7-2 and TRBJ2-3 for the parts outside the CDR3, the full variable domain is GAGVSQSPSNKVTEKGKDVELRCDPISGHTALYWYRQSLGQGLEFLIYFQGNSAPDKSGLPSDRFSAERTGGSVSTLTIQRTQQEDSAVYLCASSSDLQGRADTQYFGPGTRLTVL.

CDR3: CASSFRDRNPGPHQPQHF. CDR3 nucleotides: TGTGCCAGCAGCTTCCGGGACAGGAACCCCGGCCCCCATCAGCCCCAGCATTTT. The genes are TRBV6-1 and TRBJ1-5, with 8 bases matching TRBD1. The trim removed 6 bases at V and 5 bases at J, leaving 18 bases unmatched. CDR3 length: 18 residues. Germline CDR1 is MNHNS and CDR2 is SASEGT.

This sequence joins TRBV20-1 and TRBJ2-7; TRBD2 agrees at 9 bases. Germline values: CDR1 DFQATT, CDR2 SNEGSKA (reference sequence). Unmatched junction bases numbered 5, after V lost 0 bases and J lost 2 bases. The CDR3 spans 15 residues. The CDR3 reads CSARDDLAGPYEQYF. CDR3 nucleotides: TGCAGTGCTAGAGATGACCTAGCGGGACCCTACGAGCAGTACTTC.

The J gene is TRBJ1-4, the V gene TRBV15; D unclear. Germline V CDR1 and CDR2: LNHNV, YYDKDF (reference sequence). This CDR3 is 16 amino acids long. Trimming took 3 bases from V and 0 from J, leaving 11 bases between them. CDR3 in amino acids: CATSSPQSPTNEKLFF. The CDR3 coding sequence is TGTGCCACCAGCAGCCCTCAAAGCCCAACTAATGAAAAACTGTTTTTT. The variable domain in full, with the rest retrieved from reference TRBV15 and TRBJ1-4, is DAMVIQNPRYQVTQFGKPVTLSCSQTLNHNVMYWYQQKSSQAPKLLFHYYDKDFNNEADTPDNFQSRRPNTSFCFLDIRSPGLGDTAMYLCATSSPQSPTNEKLFFGSGTQLSVL.

This clonotype was seen only a few times. This CDR3 is CASSSGGGAEAFF. The CDR3 DNA sequence: TGTGCCAGCAGCTCCGGGGGGGGAGCTGAAGCTTTCTTT. The chain combines TRBV7-2 with TRBJ1-1, with D possibly TRBD1 on 5 matching bases. Trimming removed 4 bases at V and 6 bases at J, with 12 bases between. CDR1 is SGHTA and CDR2 is FQGNSA in the germline V gene. This CDR3 region has 13 residues.

In its sample, this clonotype was seen a few times. The J gene is TRBJ1-2, the V gene TRBV6-1, with D uncertain. The CDR3 extends over 14 amino acids. Trimming took 7 bases from V and 0 from J, leaving 12 bases between them. The germline V gene has CDR1 MNHNS and CDR2 SASEGT. The CDR3 loop is CASTKRGTNYGYTF. The CDR3 DNA reads as TGTGCCAGCACCAAAAGAGGGACTAACTATGGCTACACCTTC.

The chain couples TRBV20-1 to TRBJ1-4; D ambiguous. The V gene's germline CDR1 is DFQATT and CDR2 SNEGSKA (reference sequence). With 2 bases removed from V and 7 bases from J, the gap between germline ends came to 23 bases. The CDR3 length is 17 residues. The CDR3 spells CSARSEAAQDRGEKLFF. The CDR3 DNA is TGCAGTGCTAGATCCGAGGCAGCGCAGGATCGTGGTGAAAAACTGTTTTTT.

The chain couples TRBV19 to TRBJ2-3; tentatively, D is TRBD1 (6 bases). The V end lost 3 bases, the J end lost 9 bases, and 10 bases lay between the germline ends. The length of the CDR3 is 12 residues. Germline CDR1 reads LNHDA; CDR2 reads SQIVND (reference sequence). In DNA form, the CDR3 reads TGTGCCAGTAGTATGGGGGCTGGGACGCAGTATTTT. Protein: CASSMGAGTQYF.

The chain uses TRBV27 and TRBJ2-5; D is unresolved. CDR3 length: 15 amino acids. Germline CDR1 MNHEY, CDR2 SMNVEV (reference sequence). Trimming took 10 bases from V and 4 from J, leaving 22 bases between them. Here the CDR3 reads CATCARASIGETQYF. DNA of the CDR3: TGTGCCACATGCGCTCGGGCCTCCATAGGAGAGACCCAGTACTTC.